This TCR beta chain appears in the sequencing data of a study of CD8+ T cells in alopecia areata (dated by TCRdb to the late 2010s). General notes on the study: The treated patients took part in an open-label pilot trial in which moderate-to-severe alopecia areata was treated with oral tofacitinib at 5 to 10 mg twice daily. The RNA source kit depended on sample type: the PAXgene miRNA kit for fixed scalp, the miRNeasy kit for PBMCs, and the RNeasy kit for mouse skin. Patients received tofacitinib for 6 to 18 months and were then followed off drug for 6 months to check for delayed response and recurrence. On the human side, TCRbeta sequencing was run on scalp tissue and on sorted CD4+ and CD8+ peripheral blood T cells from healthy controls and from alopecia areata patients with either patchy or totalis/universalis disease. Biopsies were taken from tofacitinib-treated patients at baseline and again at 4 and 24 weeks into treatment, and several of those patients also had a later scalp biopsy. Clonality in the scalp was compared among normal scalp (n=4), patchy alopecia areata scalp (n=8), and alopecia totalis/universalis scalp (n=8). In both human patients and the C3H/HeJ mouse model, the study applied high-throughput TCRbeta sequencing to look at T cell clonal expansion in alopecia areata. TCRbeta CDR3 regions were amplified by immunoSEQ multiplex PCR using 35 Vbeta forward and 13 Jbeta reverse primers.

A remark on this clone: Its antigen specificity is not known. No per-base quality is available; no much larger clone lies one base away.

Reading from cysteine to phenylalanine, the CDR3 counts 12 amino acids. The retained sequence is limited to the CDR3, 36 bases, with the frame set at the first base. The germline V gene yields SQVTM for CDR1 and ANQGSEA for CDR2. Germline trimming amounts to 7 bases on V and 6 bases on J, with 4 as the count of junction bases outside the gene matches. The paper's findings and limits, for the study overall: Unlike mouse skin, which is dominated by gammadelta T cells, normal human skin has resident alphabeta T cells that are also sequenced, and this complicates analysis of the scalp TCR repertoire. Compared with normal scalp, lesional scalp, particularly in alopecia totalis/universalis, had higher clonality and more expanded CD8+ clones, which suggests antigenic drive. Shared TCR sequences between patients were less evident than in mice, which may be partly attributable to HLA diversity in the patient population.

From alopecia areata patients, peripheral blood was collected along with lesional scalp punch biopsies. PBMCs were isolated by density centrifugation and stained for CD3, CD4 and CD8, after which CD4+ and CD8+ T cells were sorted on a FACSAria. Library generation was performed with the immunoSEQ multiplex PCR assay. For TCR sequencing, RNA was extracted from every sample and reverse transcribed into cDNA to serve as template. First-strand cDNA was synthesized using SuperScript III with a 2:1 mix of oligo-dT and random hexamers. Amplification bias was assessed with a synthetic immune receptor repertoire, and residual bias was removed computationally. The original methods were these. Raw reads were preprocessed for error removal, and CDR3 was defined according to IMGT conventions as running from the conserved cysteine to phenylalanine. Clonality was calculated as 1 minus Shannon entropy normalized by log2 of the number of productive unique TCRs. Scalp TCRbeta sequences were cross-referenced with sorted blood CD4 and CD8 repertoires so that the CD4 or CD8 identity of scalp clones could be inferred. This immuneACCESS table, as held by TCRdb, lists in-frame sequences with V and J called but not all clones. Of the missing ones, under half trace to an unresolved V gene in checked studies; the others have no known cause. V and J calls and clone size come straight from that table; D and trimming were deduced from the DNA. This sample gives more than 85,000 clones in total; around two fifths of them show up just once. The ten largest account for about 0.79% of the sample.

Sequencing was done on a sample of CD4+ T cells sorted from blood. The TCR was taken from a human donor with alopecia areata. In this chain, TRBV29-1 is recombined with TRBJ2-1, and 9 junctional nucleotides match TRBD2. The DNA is TGCAGCGCCCGTAGCGGGAGCAATGAGCAGTTCTTC. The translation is CSARSGSNEQFF.